This T cell receptor beta chain was documented in a study of CXCR3-negative and CXCR3-positive naive CD8 T cells. For the study at large: The libraries together contributed about 135 million TRB reads, each supplying about 1.5 +/- 0.3 million. Whole-study results and caveats: Both of the naive subsets showed about the same high diversity, but memory CD8+ cells had much less. Comparison of naive cells showed more hydrophobic TRB CDR3s in CXCR3-positive than in CXCR3-negative naive cells. TRBV-TRBJ usage matched between naive CXCR3-negative and CXCR3-positive cells but not between memory cells.

Within the CD8+ T cell compartment, naive cells were CD45RO-CCR7+CD27+CD95-. Libraries of TRB cDNA were made by 5' RACE and carried UMIs. TCRdb reprocessed the 5' RACE reads; each CDR3 protein has one entry and no DNA is given. Its clone listing holds over 150,000 distinct CDR3 sequences. In the case of this clonotype: Its specificity is unknown.

The CDR3 is made up of 14 amino acids. The germline V gene encodes CDR1 LNHNV and CDR2 YYDKDF (reference sequence). This TCR came from a human donor in good health. Some clones in this sample may be carry-over from other donors' samples. The specimen sequenced was naive CXCR3+ CD8+ T cells from blood. The subset is: CD45RO-CCR7+CD27+CD95- naive CD8+ T cells expressing CXCR3 (TNR3+). The gene calls are TRBV15 and TRBJ2-7; the TCRdb D gene call, TRBD2, has no DNA to confirm it. The CDR3 is CATKGGALWDEQYF.